The rows below give T cell receptor beta chains drawn from one sample of a study of OX40 agonist ivuxolimab in advanced cancers. Sequencing was performed with immunoSEQ multiplex PCR; in TCRdb, only in-frame clones are kept and a portion is missing. The sample contains about 66,000 clones, 75% to 95% of which appear only once. The material was CD4+ or CD8+ T cells sorted from blood, obtained in a trial of the OX40 agonist ivuxolimab. These receptors were collected from an adult with an advanced solid tumor such as melanoma, head and neck, liver or kidney cancer. The conserved cysteine and the conserved F or W are not part of the CDR3 here.

j_gene | v_gene | CDR3aa
TRBJ2-3 | TRBV7-3 | ASSLQSTDTQY
TRBJ2-1 | TRBV7-2 | ASSSRYEQF
TRBJ2-7 | TRBV7-8 | ASSFLDSTYEQY
TRBJ1-1 | TRBV5-4 | ASSSRELAEAF
TRBJ2-3 | TRBV11-3 | ATGRREGADTQY
TRBJ2-7 | TRBV18 | ASSPRGSGTTYEQY
TRBJ2-1 | TRBV9 | ASSGPLAGLYNEQF
TRBJ2-2 | TRBV19 | ASSIMEGLTGELF
TRBJ2-1 | TRBV7-2 | ASSSPRDRANEQF
TRBJ2-1 | TRBV20-1 | SARDREQF
TRBJ2-2 | TRBV5-1 | ASSPWAATGELF
TRBJ1-2 | TRBV2 | ASSQDRVNYGYT
TRBJ2-3 | TRBV6-1 | ASRTRTADTQY
TRBJ2-3 | TRBV10-3 | AISERGTSGGDTQY
TRBJ2-2 | TRBV9 | ASSVGPRPEGITGELF
TRBJ2-5 | TRBV9 | ASSVAGTQETQY
TRBJ2-7 | TRBV5-1 | ASSRGDGSYEQY
TRBJ2-3 | TRBV5-1 | ASSASPSSTDTQY
TRBJ2-5 | TRBV28 | ASSPPVGGSY
TRBJ2-2 | TRBV2 | ASRVGRPATGELF
TRBJ2-3 | TRBV7-2 | ASSARDWIDTDTQY
TRBJ2-7 | TRBV15 | ATSKDGASYEQY
TRBJ2-3 | TRBV7-9 | ASSKPGTGGSNTQY
TRBJ2-1 | TRBV6-1 | ASSALPTNYKRNEQF
TRBJ1-1 | TRBV5-1 | ASSFPQGNTEAF
TRBJ2-2 | TRBV7-3 | ASSPQASHTGELF
TRBJ2-1 | TRBV30 | AWRASGRAYNEQF
TRBJ2-5 | TRBV6-6 | ASSSGARETQY
TRBJ1-2 | TRBV7-2 | ASSPRSRAGGYT
TRBJ2-5 | TRBV18 | ASSLGTGRETQY
TRBJ2-1 | TRBV19 | ASRAYAGGGSYEQF
TRBJ2-7 | TRBV11-3 | ASSSLSYEQY
TRBJ2-1 | TRBV5-1 | ASSAGTGVGEQF
TRBJ2-3 | TRBV28 | ASRELTPDTQY
TRBJ2-7 | TRBV9 | ASSVDQGSYEQY
TRBJ1-2 | TRBV5-1 | ASSLFQGYGYT
TRBJ2-6 | TRBV11-1 | ASSSGTGGYGANVLT
TRBJ2-6 | TRBV25-1 | ASSEYGSGANVLT
TRBJ2-2 | TRBV29-1 | SVGKTGGNTGELF
TRBJ2-3 | TRBV7-2 | ASSLVGAGSQDTQY
TRBJ2-5 | TRBV27 | ASSSRGTQY
TRBJ2-7 | TRBV27 | ASSFRPGLAGRYEQY
TRBJ1-1 | TRBV28 | ASSLSGGAQAF